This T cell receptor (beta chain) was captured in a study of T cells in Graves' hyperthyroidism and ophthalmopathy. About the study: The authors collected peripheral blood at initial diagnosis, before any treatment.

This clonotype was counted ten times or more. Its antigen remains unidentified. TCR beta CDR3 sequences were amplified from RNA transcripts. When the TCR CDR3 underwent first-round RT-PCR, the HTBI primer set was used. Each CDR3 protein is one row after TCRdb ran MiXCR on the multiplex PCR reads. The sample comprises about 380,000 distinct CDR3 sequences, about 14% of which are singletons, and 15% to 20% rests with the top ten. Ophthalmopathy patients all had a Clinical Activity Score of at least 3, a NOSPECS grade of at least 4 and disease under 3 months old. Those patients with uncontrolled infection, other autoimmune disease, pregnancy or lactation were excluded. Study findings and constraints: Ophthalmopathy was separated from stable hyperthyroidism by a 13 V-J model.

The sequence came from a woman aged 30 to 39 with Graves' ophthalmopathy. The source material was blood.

CDR3 region: CASTSPGRGWTQYF. CDR3 nucleotide sequence: TGTGCCAGCACCTCCCCCGGCCGAGGCTGGACCCAGTACTTC. V gene TRBV7-2 combines with J gene TRBJ2-5; D remains ambiguous. The CDR3 runs 14 residues. V lost 7 bases and J 7 bases, leaving 19 bases between the germline ends. The germline V gene encodes CDR1 SGHTA and CDR2 FQGNSA. Supplemented by reference TRBV7-2 and TRBJ2-5, the full variable domain reads GAGVSQSPSNKVTEKGKDVELRCDPISGHTALYWYRQSLGQGLEFLIYFQGNSAPDKSGLPSDRFSAERTGGSVSTLTIQRTQQEDSAVYLCASTSPGRGWTQYFGPGTRLLVL.